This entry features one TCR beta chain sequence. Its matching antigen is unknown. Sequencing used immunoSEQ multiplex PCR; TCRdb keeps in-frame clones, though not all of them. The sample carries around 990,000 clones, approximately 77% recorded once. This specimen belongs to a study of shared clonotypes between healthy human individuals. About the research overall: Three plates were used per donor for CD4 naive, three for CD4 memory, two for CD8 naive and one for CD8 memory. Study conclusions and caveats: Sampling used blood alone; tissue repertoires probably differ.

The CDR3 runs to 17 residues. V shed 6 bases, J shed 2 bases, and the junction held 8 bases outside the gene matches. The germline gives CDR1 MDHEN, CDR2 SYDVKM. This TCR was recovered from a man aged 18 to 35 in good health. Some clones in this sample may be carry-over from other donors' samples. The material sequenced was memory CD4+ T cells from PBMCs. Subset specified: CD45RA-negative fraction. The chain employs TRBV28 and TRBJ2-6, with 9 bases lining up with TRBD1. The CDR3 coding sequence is TGTGCCAGCAGCCCTCTACAGGGGGCGGCTGGGGCCAACGTCCTGACTTTC. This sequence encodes CASSPLQGAAGANVLTF.